The 30 T cell receptor beta chains listed next were all sequenced from one sample in a study of shared clonotypes between healthy human individuals. Here immunoSEQ multiplex PCR was the method, and the copy in TCRdb shows in-frame clones only, minus some. The table has a few hundred thousand clones, more than 95% seen once. Sequenced: naive CD4+ T cells sorted from blood. Subset given: CD45RA+ positively selected. The source is a woman younger than 45 in good health.

V gene TRBV7-9 combines with J gene TRBJ2-5; weak D call: TRBD2 (5 bases). The CDR3 length is 14 residues. Trimming removed 5 bases at V and 5 bases at J, with 15 bases between. The germline V gene has CDR1 SEHNR and CDR2 FQNEAQ (reference sequence). The CDR3 reads CASSRDLGMETQYF. In DNA form, the CDR3 reads TGTGCCAGCAGCCGGGATCTAGGGATGGAGACCCAGTACTTC.

The chain combines TRBV28 with TRBJ2-2, with TRBD1 as a possible D gene (6 bases). With 1 base removed from V and 4 bases from J, the gap between germline ends came to 13 bases. The CDR3 is 16 residues long. Germline loops: CDR1 MDHEN, CDR2 SYDVKM. CDR3 in DNA: TGTGCCAGCAGTTTATCCGGCAGGGGCATCACCGGGGAGCTGTTTTTT. Its translation is CASSLSGRGITGELFF.

V usage is TRBV20-1 and J usage is TRBJ2-1; D is uncertain. This CDR3 contains 11 residues. Germline CDR1 is DFQATT and CDR2 is SNEGSKA (reference sequence). CDR3 bases: TGCAGGGCAGCCAAGTACAATGAGCAGTTCTTC. It is translated as CRAAKYNEQFF.

This rearrangement joins TRBV28 to TRBJ1-2; 7 nucleotides align to TRBD1. Per germline, CDR1 MDHEN and CDR2 SYDVKM. This CDR3 contains 16 residues. With V trimmed by 4 bases and J by 0 bases, 8 bases remained unmatched. The CDR3, as DNA: TGTGCCAGCAGTTATGGCCAGGGGGGATCTAACTATGGCTACACCTTC. Its translation is CASSYGQGGSNYGYTF.

V is TRBV5-1 and J is TRBJ1-2; no firm D call. CDR1 is SGHRS, CDR2 YFSETQ, per germline. V gave up 3 bases and J gave up 3 bases, with 9 bases separating them. CDR3 length equals 13 residues. CDR3 bases: TGCGCCAGCAGCTCACTGGTGGACTATGGCTACACCTTC. Translating gives CASSSLVDYGYTF.

Concerning this clone: The sample contains more than one DNA sequence encoding this CDR3. The rearrangement uses TRBV28 and TRBJ2-7, with a weak D call TRBD2 (7 bases). This CDR3 is 14 amino acids long. V was trimmed by 2 bases and J by 0 bases, leaving 8 bases between them. Per germline, CDR1 MDHEN and CDR2 SYDVKM. CDR3 sequence: CASSLGGASYEQYF. In DNA form, the CDR3 reads TGTGCCAGCAGTTTAGGGGGGGCCTCCTACGAGCAGTACTTC.

V gene TRBV25-1 combines with J gene TRBJ1-1; D remains ambiguous. CDR3 size: 12 residues. Germline lookup yields CDR1 MGHDK and CDR2 SYGVNS. The V gene lost 6 bases and the J gene lost 0 bases, with 5 bases spanning the gap. DNA of the CDR3: TGTGCCAGCAGACAATTGAACACTGAAGCTTTCTTT. Translated, it gives CASRQLNTEAFF.

The chain is built from TRBV6-5 and TRBJ2-1; D might be TRBD2 (5 bases). Germline-derived CDR1 and CDR2 are MNHEY and SVGAGI. The V end lost 4 bases, the J end lost 2 bases, and 15 bases lay between the germline ends. CDR3 length equals 16 residues. The CDR3 DNA reads as TGTGCCAGCAGTTCCCCCGGTCTAGCAACCTACAATGAGCAGTTCTTC. It translates to CASSSPGLATYNEQFF.

This CDR3 is CASSSGRNSYEQYF. The CDR3 nucleotides are TGTGCCAGCAGCTCGGGACGGAATTCCTACGAGCAGTACTTC. The chain combines TRBV11-2 with TRBJ2-7; tentatively, D is TRBD1 or TRBD2 (5 bases each). Germline CDR1 and CDR2: SGHAT and FQNNGV. The length of the CDR3 is 14 residues. Between the trimmed V and J ends, which lost 4 bases and 1 base, there was a span of 11 bases. Using reference TRBV11-2 and TRBJ2-7 for the parts outside the CDR3, the full variable domain is EAGVAQSPRYKIIEKRQSVAFWCNPISGHATLYWYQQILGQGPKLLIQFQNNGVVDDSQLPKDRFSAERLKGVDSTLKIQPAKLEDSAVYLCASSSGRNSYEQYFGPGTRLTVT.

The chain couples TRBV9 to TRBJ1-3; 11 nucleotides match TRBD1. CDR3 length: 17 amino acids. J was trimmed by 3 bases and V by 4 bases; bases with no gene match: 9. Germline assignment: CDR1 SGDLS and CDR2 YYNGEE. CDR3 residues: CASSLQGQGADGNTIYF. The DNA of the CDR3 is TGTGCCAGCAGCCTCCAAGGACAGGGGGCAGATGGAAACACCATATATTTT.

This clone was recorded only once. In DNA, the CDR3 is TGTGCCAGTAGTATTGATGTGGTCAGAAAGGCTGAAGCTTTCTTT. It codes for CASSIDVVRKAEAFF. The V call is TRBV19, the J call TRBJ1-1; D is unresolved. V was pared by 3 bases and J by 6 bases, with 17 bases between. The germline gives CDR1 LNHDA, CDR2 SQIVND (reference sequence). The CDR3 loop spans 15 amino acids.

The chain joins TRBV6-5 to TRBJ1-1; the D gene is possibly TRBD1 (5 bases). Trimming took 8 bases from V and 4 from J, leaving 17 bases between them. Germline-derived CDR1 and CDR2 are MNHEY and SVGAGI. CDR3 length: 14 amino acids. CDR3 DNA sequence: TGTGCCAGCCTGAATCGGGGGGGTGGCACTGAAGCTTTCTTT. This gives the protein CASLNRGGGTEAFF.

This rearrangement joins TRBV7-8 to TRBJ1-2; D possibly corresponds to TRBD1 (5 bases). Germline V CDR1 and CDR2: SGHVS, FQNEAQ. This CDR3 is 16 amino acids long. Trimming removed 2 bases at V and 3 bases at J, with 16 bases between. CDR3 nucleotides: TGTGCCAGCAGCTTATCGCGCCTGGGGCAGTACTATGGCTACACCTTC. This sequence encodes CASSLSRLGQYYGYTF.

The chain couples TRBV7-7 to TRBJ2-1; 9 bases agree with TRBD2. Germline V gene data show CDR1 as SSHAT and CDR2 as FNYEAQ (reference sequence). Unmatched junction bases numbered 13, after V lost 5 bases and J lost 8 bases. The CDR3 covers 16 residues. The CDR3 is CASSPLGSGRGHEQFF. In nucleotides, the CDR3 is TGTGCCAGCAGCCCGTTGGGTAGCGGGAGAGGGCATGAGCAGTTCTTC.

This rearrangement joins TRBV5-1 to TRBJ2-3; 9 nucleotides agree with TRBD2. CDR1 is SGHRS, CDR2 YFSETQ, per germline. V lost 0 bases, J lost 4 bases, and 12 bases stayed unmatched. The CDR3 has 18 amino acids. CDR3 in amino acids: CASSLVVVGGRAADTQYF. The CDR3 DNA reads as TGCGCCAGCAGCTTGGTCGTTGTTGGCGGGAGGGCCGCAGATACGCAGTATTTT.

The rearrangement links TRBV5-4 to TRBJ2-5; D tentatively fits TRBD1 or TRBD2 (5 bases each). The DNA end is a closer match to TRBJ2-7, so the J assignment may be wrong. The CDR3 covers 13 residues. Germline lookup yields CDR1 SGHNT and CDR2 YYREEE (reference sequence). The DNA for the CDR3 is TGTGCCAGCAGTTCCGGGACCATCTACGAGCAGTACTTC. This translates into CASSSGTIYEQYF.

This sequence joins TRBV28 and TRBJ2-2; 13 positions agree with TRBD2. The germline CDR1 and CDR2 sequences are MDHEN and SYDVKM. V lost 6 bases to trimming and J lost 6 bases; unmatched junction nucleotides: 10. The CDR3 sequence is 17 residues long. CDR3 region: CASSLSPTSGRAGELFF. CDR3 coding DNA: TGTGCCAGCAGCCTTAGCCCCACTAGCGGGAGGGCCGGGGAGCTGTTTTTT.

The CDR3 loop reads CASSSRPGINNEQFF. CDR3 nucleotides: TGTGCCAGCAGCTCAAGACCCGGGATAAACAATGAGCAGTTCTTC. The chain combines TRBV11-2 with TRBJ2-1; D might be TRBD2 (5 bases). This CDR3 has 15 amino acids. The V end was cut by 4 bases, the J end by 5 bases, with 15 bases between. Germline V gene sequence: CDR1 SGHAT, CDR2 FQNNGV.

The chain combines TRBV5-1 with TRBJ2-7; 7 bases map to TRBD1. This CDR3 region has 15 residues. From germline, CDR1 is SGHRS and CDR2 YFSETQ. Trimming took 3 bases from V and 2 from J; bases not matched to a gene: 8. CDR3 DNA: TGCGCCAGCAGCTCGGGACAGTTAACCCCCTACGAGCAGTACTTC. Amino acids: CASSSGQLTPYEQYF. Full variable domain (outside the CDR3, taken from reference TRBV5-1 and TRBJ2-7): KAGVTQTPRYLIKTRGQQVTLSCSPISGHRSVSWYQQTPGQGLQFLFEYFSETQRNKGNFPGRFSGRQFSNSRSEMNVSTLELGDSALYLCASSSGQLTPYEQYFGPGTRLTVT.

V usage is TRBV2 and J usage is TRBJ2-3, with TRBD2 identical over 10 bases. The CDR3 loop spans 15 amino acids. V shed 3 bases and J 3 bases; nucleotides not matched to a gene: 3. CDR1 is SNHLY and CDR2 is FYNNEI in the germline V gene. The chain's CDR3 is CASSDQLAGTDTQYF. The CDR3 DNA is TGTGCCAGCAGTGATCAACTAGCGGGAACAGATACGCAGTATTTT.

The chain couples TRBV19 to TRBJ1-1, with 8 bases lining up with TRBD1. This CDR3 contains 18 residues. Trimming removed 2 bases from V and 7 bases from J; junction bases left unmatched: 18. Germline V gene data show CDR1 as LNHDA and CDR2 as SQIVND (reference sequence). The CDR3 nucleotides read TGTGCCAGTAGTATATGGGGGGGTCGGACAGGGAAGATCGGTGAAGCTTTCTTT. Encoded protein: CASSIWGGRTGKIGEAFF. Supplemented by reference TRBV19 and TRBJ1-1, the full variable domain reads DGGITQSPKYLFRKEGQNVTLSCEQNLNHDAMYWYRQDPGQGLRLIYYSQIVNDFQKGDIAEGYSVSREKKESFPLTVTSAQKNPTAFYLCASSIWGGRTGKIGEAFFGQGTRLTVV.

Turning to this clone: At one of its ends the junction is not consistent with the germline gene, which may arise from a read error. This sequence joins TRBV9 and TRBJ2-4; TRBD1 or TRBD2 may be the D gene (5 bases each). The germline CDR1 and CDR2 sequences are SGDLS and YYNGEE. CDR3 length: 15 amino acids. CDR3 coding DNA: TGTGCCAGCAGCGCAAACCCCGGGGCCAGAAACATTCAGTACTTC. As protein: CASSANPGARNIQYF.

The V and J genes are TRBV5-4 and TRBJ1-1; D possibly corresponds to TRBD1 (5 bases). The germline gives CDR1 SGHNT, CDR2 YYREEE (reference sequence). The V gene lost 9 bases and the J gene lost 1 base, with 19 bases spanning the gap. The CDR3 length is 15 residues. The CDR3 region has the DNA TGTGCCACTAAACTGATGGGCAGGGAGAACACTGAAGCTTTCTTT. The encoded protein is CATKLMGRENTEAFF. The entire variable domain, with the rest obtained from reference TRBV5-4 and TRBJ1-1, is as follows: ETGVTQSPTHLIKTRGQQVTLRCSSQSGHNTVSWYQQALGQGPQFIFQYYREEENGRGNFPPRFSGLQFPNYSSELNVNALELDDSALYLCATKLMGRENTEAFFGQGTRLTVV.

The rearrangement uses TRBV28 and TRBJ1-2; D is uncertain. V was pared by 7 bases and J by 6 bases, with 18 bases between. Looked up from germline, CDR1 is MDHEN and CDR2 is SYDVKM. This CDR3 comprises 14 residues. The CDR3 DNA follows: TGTGCCAGCACTTTTCCGGGTCCACCTCATGGCTACACCTTC. Amino acids: CASTFPGPPHGYTF.

The genes are TRBV19 and TRBJ1-3; D gene unclear. Germline values: CDR1 LNHDA, CDR2 SQIVND (reference sequence). The CDR3 covers 15 residues. V was clipped by 6 bases and J by 0 bases, with 12 bases between them. In DNA, the CDR3 is TGTGCCAGTAGCCGCGTTCACGCCTCTGGAAACACCATATATTTT. Its protein is CASSRVHASGNTIYF.

The chain links TRBV6-5 to TRBJ1-2, with 9 bases aligning to TRBD1. Germline V gene lookup returns CDR1 MNHEY and CDR2 SVGAGI. V trimming: 6 bases; J trimming: 4 bases; junction bases outside the gene matches: 6. The length of the CDR3 is 14 residues. The chain's CDR3 is CASSSTGGTYGYTF. CDR3 nucleotides: TGTGCCAGCAGCTCGACAGGGGGGACCTATGGCTACACCTTC.

With respect to this clone: Distinct nucleotide sequences in the sample also encode this CDR3. The chain's CDR3 is CASSSGQINEKLFF. The CDR3 nucleotides read TGTGCCAGCAGTTCCGGACAGATTAATGAAAAACTGTTTTTT. This rearrangement joins TRBV28 to TRBJ1-4, with a tentative D call TRBD1 (6 bases). The CDR3 runs to 14 residues. CDR1 is MDHEN and CDR2 is SYDVKM in the germline V gene. V was pared by 4 bases and J by 4 bases, with 10 bases between.

This clone was recorded once. The gene calls are TRBV4-1 and TRBJ1-3; 7 bases agree with TRBD1. Germline V gene lookup returns CDR1 MGHRA and CDR2 YSYEKL. V shed 0 bases, J shed 4 bases, and the junction held 9 bases outside the gene matches. CDR3 length: 17 amino acids. CDR3: CASSQEGQRTFGNTIYF. CDR3 sequence (DNA): TGCGCCAGCAGCCAAGAGGGACAGCGGACGTTCGGAAACACCATATATTTT.

The chain carries TRBV7-3 and TRBJ2-1; 11 bases are a match to TRBD2. This CDR3 spans 16 amino acids. Germline trimming cut 5 bases from V and 0 bases from J; bases unmatched to any gene: 3. The V gene's germline CDR1 is SGHTA and CDR2 FQGTGA. The CDR3 reads CASSLAGGDSYNEQFF. CDR3 nucleotide sequence: TGTGCCAGCAGCCTAGCGGGAGGAGACTCCTACAATGAGCAGTTCTTC. The full variable domain, completed using reference TRBV7-3 and TRBJ2-1, is GAGVSQTPSNKVTEKGKYVELRCDPISGHTALYWYRQSLGQGPEFLIYFQGTGAADDSGLPNDRFFAVRPEGSVSTLKIQRTERGDSAVYLCASSLAGGDSYNEQFFGPGTRLTVL.

This clone came up once. This rearrangement joins TRBV6-1 to TRBJ1-3; D ambiguous. The germline gives CDR1 MNHNS, CDR2 SASEGT. Trimming pared 3 bases from V and 4 bases from J, leaving 13 bases between. The CDR3 totals 15 residues. CDR3 residues: CASSDGSAGGNTIYF. The DNA for the CDR3 is TGTGCCAGCAGTGATGGATCGGCAGGCGGAAACACCATATATTTT.